The clone carrying this TCR beta chain was counted a single time. The germline gives CDR1 LGHNT, CDR2 FRNRAP. The ends were cut back, 0 bases at V and 4 bases at J, with 15 bases in the middle. The CDR3 totals 16 residues. In the original workflow: Quantification of nucleated cells was approximated via reference gene primer amplification. Assay used: immunoSEQ multiplex PCR; TCRdb lists only in-frame clones, some missing. Clone size and the V and J calls come from that table; the DNA yielded D and trimming. The sample holds 100,000 to 150,000 clones, 88% seen once. The data derive from a study of blood T cell repertoires in COVID-19. Across the study: Acute and convalescent COVID-19 samples came from the United States, Italy and Spain. The analysed material was cDNA or gDNA that came from T cells, B-cell-depleted T cells, or PBMCs.

The receptor was derived from a human donor in a cohort sampled during active COVID-19. The sequenced material came from peripheral blood. The chain joins TRBV12-5 to TRBJ1-2; D call uncertain. CDR3 residues: CASGLVRDGFPYGYTF. The CDR3 region has the DNA TGTGCTAGTGGTTTGGTACGGGATGGGTTTCCCTATGGCTACACCTTC. The variable domain in full, completed from reference TRBV12-5 and TRBJ1-2, reads DARVTQTPRHKVTEMGQEVTMRCQPILGHNTVFWYRQTMMQGLELLAYFRNRAPLDDSGMPKDRFSAEMPDATLATLKIQPSEPRDSAVYFCASGLVRDGFPYGYTFGSGTRLTVV.